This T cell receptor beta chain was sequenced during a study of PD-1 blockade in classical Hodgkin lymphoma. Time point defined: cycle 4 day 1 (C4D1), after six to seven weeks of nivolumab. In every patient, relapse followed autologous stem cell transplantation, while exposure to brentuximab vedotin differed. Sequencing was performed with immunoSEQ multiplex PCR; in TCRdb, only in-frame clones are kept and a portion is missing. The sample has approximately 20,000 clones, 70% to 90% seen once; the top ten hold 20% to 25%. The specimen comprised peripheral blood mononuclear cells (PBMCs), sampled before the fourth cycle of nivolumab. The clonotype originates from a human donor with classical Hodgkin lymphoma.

CDR3: CASSLSSGSQGETQYF. DNA for the CDR3: TGTGCCAGCAGCTTATCGTCGGGGTCCCAGGGGGAGACCCAGTACTTC. This chain links TRBV11-2 with TRBJ2-5; tentative D call: TRBD1 (6 bases). Trimming removed 2 bases at V and 5 bases at J, with 18 bases between. The CDR3 runs 16 residues. Per the germline V gene, CDR1 is SGHAT and CDR2 is FQNNGV.